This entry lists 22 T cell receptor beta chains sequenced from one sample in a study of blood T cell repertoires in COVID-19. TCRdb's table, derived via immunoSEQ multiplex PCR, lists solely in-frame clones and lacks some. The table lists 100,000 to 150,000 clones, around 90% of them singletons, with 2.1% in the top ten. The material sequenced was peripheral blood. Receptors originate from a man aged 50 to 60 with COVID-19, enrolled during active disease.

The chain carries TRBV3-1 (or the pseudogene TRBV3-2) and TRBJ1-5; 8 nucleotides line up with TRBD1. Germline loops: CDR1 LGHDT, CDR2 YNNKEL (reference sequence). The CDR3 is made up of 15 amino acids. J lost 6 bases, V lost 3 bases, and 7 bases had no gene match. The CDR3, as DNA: TGTGCCAGCAGCCAGGACAGGGTCGGAGGTCAGCCCCAGCATTTT. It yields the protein CASSQDRVGGQPQHF.

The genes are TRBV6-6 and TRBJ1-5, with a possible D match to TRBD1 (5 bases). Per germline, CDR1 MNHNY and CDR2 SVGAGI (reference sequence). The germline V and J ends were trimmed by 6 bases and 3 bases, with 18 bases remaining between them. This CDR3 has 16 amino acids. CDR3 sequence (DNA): TGTGCCAGCAGCCGCTCCGGGGGTGAATACAATCAGCCCCAGCATTTT. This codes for CASSRSGGEYNQPQHF.

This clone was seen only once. The CDR3 is CASSPGAGVLLNEQFF. The CDR3 region has the DNA TGCGCCAGCAGCCCCGGCGCGGGAGTGTTGCTAAATGAGCAGTTCTTC. The chain uses TRBV4-1 and TRBJ2-1; 7 nucleotides match TRBD2. The V segment lost 4 bases and the J segment 7 bases; nucleotides outside the gene matches: 13. This CDR3 has 16 residues. Germline V gene lookup returns CDR1 MGHRA and CDR2 YSYEKL.

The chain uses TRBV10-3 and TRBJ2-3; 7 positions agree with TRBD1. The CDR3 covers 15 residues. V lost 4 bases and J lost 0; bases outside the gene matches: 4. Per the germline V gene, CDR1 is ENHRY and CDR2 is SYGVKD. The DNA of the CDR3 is TGTGCCATCAGTGCGGGACAGACGAGCACAGATACGCAGTATTTT. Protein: CAISAGQTSTDTQYF.

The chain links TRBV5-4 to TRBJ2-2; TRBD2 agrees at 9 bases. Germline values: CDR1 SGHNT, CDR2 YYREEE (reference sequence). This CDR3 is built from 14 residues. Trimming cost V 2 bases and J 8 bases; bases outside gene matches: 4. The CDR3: CASSFRLAEGELFF. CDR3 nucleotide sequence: TGTGCCAGCAGCTTCCGACTAGCGGAGGGGGAGCTGTTTTTT.

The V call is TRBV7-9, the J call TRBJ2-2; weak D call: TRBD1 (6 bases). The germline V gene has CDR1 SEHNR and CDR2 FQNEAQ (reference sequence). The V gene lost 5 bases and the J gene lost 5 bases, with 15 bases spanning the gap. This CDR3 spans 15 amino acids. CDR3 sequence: CASSPGGGRTGELFF. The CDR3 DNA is TGTGCCAGCAGCCCTGGTGGGGGCAGGACCGGGGAGCTGTTTTTT.

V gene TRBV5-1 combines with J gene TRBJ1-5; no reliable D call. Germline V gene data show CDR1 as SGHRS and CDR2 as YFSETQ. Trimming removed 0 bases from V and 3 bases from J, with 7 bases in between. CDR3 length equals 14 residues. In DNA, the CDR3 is TGCGCCAGCAGCTTGGGTGGCCTCAATCAGCCCCAGCATTTT. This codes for CASSLGGLNQPQHF.

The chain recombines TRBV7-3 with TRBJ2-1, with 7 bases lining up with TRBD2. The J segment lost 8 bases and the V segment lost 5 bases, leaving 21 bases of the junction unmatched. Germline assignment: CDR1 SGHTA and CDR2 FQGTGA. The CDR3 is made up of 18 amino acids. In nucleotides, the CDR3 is TGTGCCAGCAGCAGTGGAACGGGAGGAAGTCCATTAAGGGATGAGCAGTTCTTC. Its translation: CASSSGTGGSPLRDEQFF.

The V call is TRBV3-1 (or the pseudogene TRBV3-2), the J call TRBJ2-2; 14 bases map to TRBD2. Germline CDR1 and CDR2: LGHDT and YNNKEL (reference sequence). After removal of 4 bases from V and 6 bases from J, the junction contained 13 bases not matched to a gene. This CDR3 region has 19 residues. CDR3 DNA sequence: TGTGCCAGCAGCCCCCCCACCGGGACTAGCGGGAGTTGGTCCGGGGAGCTGTTTTTT. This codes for CASSPPTGTSGSWSGELFF.

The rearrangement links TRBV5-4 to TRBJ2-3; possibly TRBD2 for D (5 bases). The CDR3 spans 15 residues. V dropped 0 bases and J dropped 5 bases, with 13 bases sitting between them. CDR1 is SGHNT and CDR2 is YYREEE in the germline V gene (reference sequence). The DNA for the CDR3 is TGTGCCAGCAGCTTGGAAGGAGGTGCAGGAGATACGCAGTATTTT. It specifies CASSLEGGAGDTQYF.

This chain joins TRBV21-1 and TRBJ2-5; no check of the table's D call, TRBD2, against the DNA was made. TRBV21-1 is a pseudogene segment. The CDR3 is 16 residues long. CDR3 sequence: CASSKDEREPVETQYF. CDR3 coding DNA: TGTGCCAGCAGCAAAGATGAGCGGGAGCCAGTGGAGACCCAGTACTTC.

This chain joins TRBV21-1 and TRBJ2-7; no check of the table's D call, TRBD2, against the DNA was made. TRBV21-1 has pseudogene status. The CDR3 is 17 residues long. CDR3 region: CASSNNAAGRTIYEQYF. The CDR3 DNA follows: TGTGCCAGCAGCAACAACGCGGCGGGACGGACGATCTACGAGCAGTACTTC.

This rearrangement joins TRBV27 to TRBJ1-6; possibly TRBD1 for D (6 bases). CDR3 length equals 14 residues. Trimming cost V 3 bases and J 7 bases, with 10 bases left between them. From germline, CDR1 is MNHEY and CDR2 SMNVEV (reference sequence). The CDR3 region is CASSFRTENSPLHF. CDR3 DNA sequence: TGTGCCAGCAGTTTTCGGACAGAGAATTCACCCCTCCACTTT.

This CDR3 reads CASSLTRAAGGNEQFF. In nucleotides, the CDR3 is TGTGCCAGCAGCTTAACTCGGGCGGCGGGAGGGAATGAGCAGTTCTTC. The chain couples TRBV7-3 to TRBJ2-1, with 9 bases fitting TRBD2. The CDR3 contains 16 residues. Germline values: CDR1 SGHTA, CDR2 FQGTGA. V shed 0 bases, J shed 7 bases, and the junction held 7 bases outside the gene matches.

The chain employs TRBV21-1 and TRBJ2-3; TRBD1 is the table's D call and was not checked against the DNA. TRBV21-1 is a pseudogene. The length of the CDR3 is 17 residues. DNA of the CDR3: TGTGCCAGCAGCAAAGGGTGGGCCGAACCGCCAGCAGATACGCAGTATTTT. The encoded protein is CASSKGWAEPPADTQYF.

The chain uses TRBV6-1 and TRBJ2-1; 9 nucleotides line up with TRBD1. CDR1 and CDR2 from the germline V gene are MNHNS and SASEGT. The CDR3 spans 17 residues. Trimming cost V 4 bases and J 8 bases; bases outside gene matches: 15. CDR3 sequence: CASSVRPGQGGVDEQFF. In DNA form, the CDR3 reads TGTGCCAGCAGTGTACGTCCGGGACAGGGAGGTGTCGATGAGCAGTTCTTC.

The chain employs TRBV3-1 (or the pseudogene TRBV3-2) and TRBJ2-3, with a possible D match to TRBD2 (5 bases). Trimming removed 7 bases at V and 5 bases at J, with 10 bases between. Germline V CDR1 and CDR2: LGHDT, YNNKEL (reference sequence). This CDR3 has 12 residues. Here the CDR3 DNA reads TGTGCCAGCAAGAGCGAGGGAGATACGCAGTATTTT. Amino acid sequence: CASKSEGDTQYF.

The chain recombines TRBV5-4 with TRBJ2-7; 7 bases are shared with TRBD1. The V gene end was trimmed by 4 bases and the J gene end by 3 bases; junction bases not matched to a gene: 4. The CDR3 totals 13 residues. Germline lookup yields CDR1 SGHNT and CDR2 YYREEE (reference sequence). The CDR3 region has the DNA TGTGCCAGCAGCCAAGACAGGGTCTACGAGCAGTACTTC. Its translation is CASSQDRVYEQYF.

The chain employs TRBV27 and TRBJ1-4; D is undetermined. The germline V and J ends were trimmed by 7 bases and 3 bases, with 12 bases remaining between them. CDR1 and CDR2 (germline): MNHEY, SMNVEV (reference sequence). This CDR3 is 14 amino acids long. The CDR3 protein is CASNHGGPNEKLFF. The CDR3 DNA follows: TGTGCCAGCAATCACGGTGGGCCTAATGAAAAACTGTTTTTT.

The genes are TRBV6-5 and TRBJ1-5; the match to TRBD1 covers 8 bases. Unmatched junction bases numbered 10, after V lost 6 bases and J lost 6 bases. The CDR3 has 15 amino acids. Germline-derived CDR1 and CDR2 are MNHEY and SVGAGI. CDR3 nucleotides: TGTGCCAGCAGCTCCGGCAGGGGGCGATTTCAGCCCCAGCATTTT. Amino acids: CASSSGRGRFQPQHF.

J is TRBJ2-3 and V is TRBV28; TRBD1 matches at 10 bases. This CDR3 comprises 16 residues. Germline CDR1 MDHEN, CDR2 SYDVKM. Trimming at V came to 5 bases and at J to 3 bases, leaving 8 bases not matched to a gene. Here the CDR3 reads CASSPGTGAFTDTQYF. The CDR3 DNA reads TGTGCCAGCAGTCCTGGGACAGGGGCATTTACAGATACGCAGTATTTT.

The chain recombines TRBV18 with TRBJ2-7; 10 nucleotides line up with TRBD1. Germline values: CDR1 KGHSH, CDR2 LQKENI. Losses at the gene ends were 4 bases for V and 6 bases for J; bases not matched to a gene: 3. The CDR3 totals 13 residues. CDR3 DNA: TGTGCCAGCTCACGGGACAGGGGATCCGAGCAGTACGTC. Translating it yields CASSRDRGSEQYV.